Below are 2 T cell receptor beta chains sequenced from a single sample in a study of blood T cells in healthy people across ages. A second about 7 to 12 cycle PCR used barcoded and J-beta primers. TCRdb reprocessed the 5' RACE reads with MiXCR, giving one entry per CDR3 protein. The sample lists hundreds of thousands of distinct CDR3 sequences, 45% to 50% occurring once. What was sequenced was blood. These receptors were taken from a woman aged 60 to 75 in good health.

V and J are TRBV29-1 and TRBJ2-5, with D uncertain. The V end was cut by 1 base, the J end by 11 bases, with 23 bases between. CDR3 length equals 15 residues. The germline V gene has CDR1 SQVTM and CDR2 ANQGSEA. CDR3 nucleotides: TGCAGCGTTGAAGCCGGTAGGACGGACGGCAATGAGCAGTACTTC. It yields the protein CSVEAGRTDGNEQYF.

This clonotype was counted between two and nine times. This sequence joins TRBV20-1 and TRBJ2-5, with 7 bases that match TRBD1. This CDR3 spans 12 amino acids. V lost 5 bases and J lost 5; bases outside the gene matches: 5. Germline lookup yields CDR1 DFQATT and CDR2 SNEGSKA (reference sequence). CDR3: CSAADREETQYF. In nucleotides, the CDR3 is TGCAGTGCTGCAGACAGGGAGGAGACCCAGTACTTC.